A selection of T cell receptor beta chains follows, all from one sample in a study of shared clonotypes between healthy human individuals. Sequencing used immunoSEQ multiplex PCR; TCRdb keeps in-frame clones, though not all of them. The top ten hold 0.52% of the sample, which has roughly 1 million clones, around 82% seen once. The sequencing sample was made of memory CD4+ T cells from PBMCs. The receptors stem from a man between 18 and 29 years old in good health. Some clones in this sample may be carry-over from other donors' samples. Both conserved end residues are part of each CDR3. The D gene is left open where the match is weak. Only some rows state a clone size, as once, few, many or a class for expanded clones.

>TRBV28|.|.|TRBJ2-2
TGTGCCAGCAGTTTACCGGGTCGGAACACCGGGGAGCTGTTTTTT
CASSLPGRNTGELFF
>TRBV5-1|.|TRBD2|TRBJ2-2
TGCGCCAGCAGCTTGGGGCCAGCGGGAGGCCACGGCACCGGGGAGCTGTTTTTT
CASSLGPAGGHGTGELFF
>TRBV6-5|once|.|TRBJ2-6
TGTGCCAGCAGACGACTGGCCTCTGGGGCCAACGTCCTGACTTTC
CASRRLASGANVLTF
>TRBV7-3|.|.|TRBJ2-1
TGTGCCAGCAGCTTAACGTTCCGGGAGTACAATGAGCAGTTCTTC
CASSLTFREYNEQFF
>TRBV7-9|.|.|TRBJ2-7
TGTGCCAGCAGGGTTAGCGGAAGCTCCTACGAGCAGTACTTC
CASRVSGSSYEQYF
>TRBV7-7|.|.|TRBJ2-5
TGTGCCAGCAGCTTATGGGCAGCGCCCCAAGAGACCCAGTACTTC
CASSLWAAPQETQYF
>TRBV11-3|.|.|TRBJ2-2
TGTGCCAGCAGCTTCGGAGGGGTTGACACCGGGGAGCTGTTTTTT
CASSFGGVDTGELFF
>TRBV7-2|.|TRBD2|TRBJ2-1
TGTGCCAGCAGCGTTAGCGGGAGGACATACAATGAGCAGTTCTTC
CASSVSGRTYNEQFF
>TRBV7-7|.|TRBD1|TRBJ2-2
TGTGCCAGCAGCGGACAGGGGCGGACCGGGGAGCTGTTTTTT
CASSGQGRTGELFF
>TRBV5-1|.|TRBD1|TRBJ2-2
TGCGCCAGCAGCCCCGACAGGGCGGGCACCGGGGAGCTGTTTTTT
CASSPDRAGTGELFF
>TRBV10-1|.|TRBD2|TRBJ2-1
TGCGCCAGCAGTCTAGCGGGGTTAGAGCAGTTCTTC
CASSLAGLEQFF
>TRBV7-3|.|.|TRBJ2-6
TGTGCCAGCAGAGTTGCAGGGGCCTCTGGGGCCAACGTCCTGACTTTC
CASRVAGASGANVLTF
>TRBV27|.|.|TRBJ1-6
TGTGCCAGCAGTTTTTCTCAGGCCGTCGGGGTAGTCGATTCACCCCTCCACTTT
CASSFSQAVGVVDSPLHF
>TRBV7-9|.|.|TRBJ2-3
TGTGCCAGCAGCTCCGAAGGGGATACGCAGTATTTT
CASSSEGDTQYF
>TRBV11-3|.|.|TRBJ2-2
TGTGCCAGCAGCCAACTACAGGGTGTGGGCACCGGGGAGCTGTTTTTT
CASSQLQGVGTGELFF
>TRBV29-1|.|.|TRBJ2-5
TGCAGCGTTGAAGGAGGAGAGACCCAGTACTTC
CSVEGGETQYF
>TRBV30|.|TRBD1|TRBJ1-2
TGTGCCCTGTCGGAGCAGAACAGGGGAGGCTACACCTTC
CALSEQNRGGYTF
>TRBV19|.|.|TRBJ1-5
TGTGCCAGTAGTATGTCCAGAAGTCAGCCCCAGCATTTT
CASSMSRSQPQHF
>TRBV15|.|.|TRBJ1-1
TGTGCCACCAGCCGAGGGACAAAGATCAGCGGCTCGGCTTTCTTT
CATSRGTKISGSAFF
>TRBV6-6|.|.|TRBJ1-1
TGTGCCAGCAGTTACGGGGGGCGTAGCACTGAAGCTTTCTTT
CASSYGGRSTEAFF
>TRBV27|.|.|TRBJ2-1
TGTGCCAGCAGTTTATGGGGGGGGGCTTCATACAATGAGCAGTTCTTC
CASSLWGGASYNEQFF
>TRBV6-6|once|.|TRBJ1-2
TGTGCCAGCAGTTACTCGATAACCACAGGGAATGGCTACACCTTC
CASSYSITTGNGYTF
>TRBV28|.|.|TRBJ1-4
TGTGCCAGCAGGAACAGATGGAATGAAAAACTGTTTTTT
CASRNRWNEKLFF
>TRBV6-1|.|.|TRBJ1-4
TGTGCCAGCGCCCCGGGTTCCACTAATGAAAAACTGTTTTTT
CASAPGSTNEKLFF
>TRBV9|.|TRBD1|TRBJ2-3
TGTGCCAGCAGCCCGGGGACAGGTGCAGATACGCAGTATTTT
CASSPGTGADTQYF
>TRBV14|.|.|TRBJ2-2
TGTGCCAGCAGCCAAGCCAGGCCCGGGGAGCTGTTTTTT
CASSQARPGELFF
>TRBV28|.|.|TRBJ1-1
TGTGCCAGCAGTCCGGCCGGGGTAAACACTGAAGCTTTCTTT
CASSPAGVNTEAFF
>TRBV5-1|.|.|TRBJ1-1
TGCGCCAGCAGCCACGGAGGGATGGACACTGAAGCTTTCTTT
CASSHGGMDTEAFF
>TRBV11-2|once|TRBD2|TRBJ2-7
TGTGCCAGCAGCTCGATTAGCGGGAGTGATGCCTACGAGCAGTACTTC
CASSSISGSDAYEQYF
>TRBV28|.|TRBD2|TRBJ2-3
TGTGCCAGCAGTTTGATTAGCGGGAGATGGCCAGATACGCAGTATTTT
CASSLISGRWPDTQYF
>TRBV9|.|TRBD2|TRBJ2-5
TGTGCCAGCAGCGGTCGGGAGGGGCGCGGAGAGACCCAGTACTTC
CASSGREGRGETQYF
>TRBV5-4|few|.|TRBJ2-7
TGTGCCAGCAGCACAAGACTTAACCCCTACGAGCAGTACTTC
CASSTRLNPYEQYF
>TRBV9|.|.|TRBJ1-1
TGTGCCAGCAGCGTCAGGCCAGTGAACACTGAAGCTTTCTTT
CASSVRPVNTEAFF
>TRBV4-1|.|TRBD2|TRBJ2-1
TGCGCCAGCAGCCAAGATCCGGGAGGGACCTACAATGAGCAGTTCTTC
CASSQDPGGTYNEQFF
>TRBV28|.|.|TRBJ1-5
TGTGCCAGCAGTATCTCTGCGACTTTTGGAATCAATCAGCCCCAGCATTTT
CASSISATFGINQPQHF
>TRBV5-6|.|.|TRBJ1-2
TGTGCCAGCAGCACCTTGGACGGATTCTATGGCTACACCTTC
CASSTLDGFYGYTF
>TRBV7-3|.|TRBD2|TRBJ2-2
TGTGCCAGCAGCTTACAGACTAGCGGAAGGAACACCGGGGAGCTGTTTTTT
CASSLQTSGRNTGELFF
>TRBV7-9|.|TRBD1|TRBJ1-1
TGTGCCAGCAGCTCGACAGGGGGGGACACTGAAGCTTTCTTT
CASSSTGGDTEAFF
>TRBV20-1|.|.|TRBJ2-7
TGCAGTTTTGCGGGAAGGGAGCAGTACTTC
CSFAGREQYF
>TRBV7-9|.|TRBD1|TRBJ1-1
TGTGCCAGCAGCGGACAGGGAATGAACACTGAAGCTTTCTTT
CASSGQGMNTEAFF
>TRBV7-8|.|.|TRBJ1-2
TGTGCCAGCAGCTTAGACAGAGGCTATGGCTACACCTTC
CASSLDRGYGYTF
>TRBV5-4|.|.|TRBJ2-7
TGTGCCAGCAGCTTCCCCGGGTCCGCCAACGAGCAGTACTTC
CASSFPGSANEQYF
>TRBV29-1|.|TRBD2|TRBJ2-3
TGCAGCGTGAGCGGGACTAGCACAGATACGCAGTATTTT
CSVSGTSTDTQYF
>TRBV28|.|.|TRBJ2-7
TGTGCCAGCAGCCAACAGCCTACGCCTTCCTACGAGCAGTACTTC
CASSQQPTPSYEQYF
>TRBV6-6|.|.|TRBJ2-1
TGTGCCAGCAGGTCTAGCGTTAATGAGCAGTTCTTC
CASRSSVNEQFF
>TRBV7-9|.|TRBD1|TRBJ1-1
TGTGCCAGCAGCTCCCGGGACAGTCTGAACACTGAAGCTTTCTTT
CASSSRDSLNTEAFF